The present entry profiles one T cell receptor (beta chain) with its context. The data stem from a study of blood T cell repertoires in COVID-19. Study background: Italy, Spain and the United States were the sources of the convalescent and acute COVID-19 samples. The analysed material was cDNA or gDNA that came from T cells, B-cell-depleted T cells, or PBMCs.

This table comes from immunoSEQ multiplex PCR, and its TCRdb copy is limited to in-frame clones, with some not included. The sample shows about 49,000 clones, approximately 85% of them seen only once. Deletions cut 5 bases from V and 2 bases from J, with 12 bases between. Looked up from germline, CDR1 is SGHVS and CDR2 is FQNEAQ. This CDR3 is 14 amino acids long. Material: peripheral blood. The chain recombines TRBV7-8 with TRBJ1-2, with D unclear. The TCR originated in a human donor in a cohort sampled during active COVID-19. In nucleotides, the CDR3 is TGTGCCAGCAGCGCGAGGGCGGAGAACTATGGCTACACCTTC. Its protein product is CASSARAENYGYTF.